This is a list of T cell receptor beta chains from one sample in a study of brain T cells in children with intractable seizures. The protocol was immunoSEQ multiplex PCR, while the TCRdb copy is restricted to in-frame clones and leaves out a portion. The sample consists of about 350,000 clones, over 90% of them appearing once. The input for sequencing was peripheral blood, taken less than 6 months after surgery. The receptors stem from a boy under two years old with tuberous sclerosis and intractable seizures. The CDR3 runs from the conserved cysteine through the conserved F or W. D genes are given only for firm matches. Size is omitted from some rows. Given values are once, few, many or a class for expanded clones.

clone size	J gene	D gene	V gene	CDR3 DNA	CDR3 protein
once	TRBJ1-2	-	TRBV30	TGTGCCTGGAGTTACGACTCCGGCGGCGGCTACACCTTC	CAWSYDSGGGYTF
once	TRBJ2-5	TRBD2	TRBV9	TGTGCCAGCAGCGGGACTAGCGGAATCCAAGAGACCCAGTACTTC	CASSGTSGIQETQYF
-	TRBJ1-2	TRBD1	TRBV5-6	TGTGCCAGCAGCCGCGCCGGGACAGGGGGCGCTTTATTTGGCTACACCTTC	CASSRAGTGGALFGYTF
-	TRBJ1-6	-	TRBV14	TGTGCCAGCAGCCAGTCCGGGACGGTTATTCACTTT	CASSQSGTVIHF
-	TRBJ1-2	TRBD1	TRBV30	TGTGCCTTATCCGGGACAGTCTATGGCTACACCTTC	CALSGTVYGYTF
-	TRBJ1-5	-	TRBV6-5	TGTGCCAGCAGTTTGGACCGTTATAGCAATCAGCCCCAGCATTTT	CASSLDRYSNQPQHF
-	TRBJ2-1	-	TRBV7-9	TGTGCCAGCAGCTTAGCAGGAGGGGACAGACAGAGCTCCTACAATGAGCAGTTCTTC	CASSLAGGDRQSSYNEQFF
-	TRBJ2-1	TRBD2	TRBV24-1	TGTGCCACCAGTGATTTGGCTCGAGCGGGAGGGTACAATGAGCAGTTCTTC	CATSDLARAGGYNEQFF
-	TRBJ2-7	-	TRBV7-9	TGTGCCAGCAGCTTAGCTTATAGCGAATCCTACGAGCAGTACTTC	CASSLAYSESYEQYF
-	TRBJ2-7	-	TRBV6-5	TGTGCCAGCAGTCTGTACAGGGAATTCGACGAGCAGTACTTC	CASSLYREFDEQYF
-	TRBJ1-2	TRBD1	TRBV10-3	TGTGCCATCAGTGGCCAGGGGGCCATCTATGGCTACACCTTC	CAISGQGAIYGYTF
-	TRBJ2-5	-	TRBV3-1/TRBV3-2	TGTGCCAGCAGCCAAGATCCGTCAGAGACCCAGTACTTC	CASSQDPSETQYF
-	TRBJ1-4	-	TRBV6-5	TGTGCCAGCAGTCGAACTAATGAAAAACTGTTTTTT	CASSRTNEKLFF
-	TRBJ1-1	TRBD1	TRBV5-1	TGCGCCAGCAGCTCGGCCCAGGGGGCAGGAACTGAAGCTTTCTTT	CASSSAQGAGTEAFF
-	TRBJ1-4	TRBD1	TRBV2	TGTGCCAGCAGTAGCGACAGGGGAAATGAAAAACTGTTTTTT	CASSSDRGNEKLFF
-	TRBJ1-6	-	TRBV11-3	TGTGCCAGCAGCTTGACGGGGAATTCACCCCTCCACTTT	CASSLTGNSPLHF
-	TRBJ1-5	-	TRBV30	TGTGCCTGGAGTGAAGGGACGAGGAGCAATCAGCCCCAGCATTTT	CAWSEGTRSNQPQHF